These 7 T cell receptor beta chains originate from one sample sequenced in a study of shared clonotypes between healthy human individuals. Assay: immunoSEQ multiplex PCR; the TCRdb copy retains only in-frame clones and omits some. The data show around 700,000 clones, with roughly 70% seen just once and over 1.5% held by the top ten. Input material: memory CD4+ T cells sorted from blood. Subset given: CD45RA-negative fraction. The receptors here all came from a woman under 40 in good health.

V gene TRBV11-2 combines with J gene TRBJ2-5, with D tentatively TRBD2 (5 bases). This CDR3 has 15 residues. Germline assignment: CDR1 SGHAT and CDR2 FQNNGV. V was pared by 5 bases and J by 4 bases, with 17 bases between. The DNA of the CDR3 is TGTGCCAGCAGCGACCCGGGATCCCTAAGAGAGACCCAGTACTTC. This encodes CASSDPGSLRETQYF.

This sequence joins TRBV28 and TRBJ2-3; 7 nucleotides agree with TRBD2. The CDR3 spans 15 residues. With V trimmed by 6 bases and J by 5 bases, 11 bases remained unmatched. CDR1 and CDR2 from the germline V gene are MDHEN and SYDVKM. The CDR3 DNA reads TGTGCCAGCAGCCATGCGGTAGCGGGCAAAGATACGCAGTATTTT. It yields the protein CASSHAVAGKDTQYF.

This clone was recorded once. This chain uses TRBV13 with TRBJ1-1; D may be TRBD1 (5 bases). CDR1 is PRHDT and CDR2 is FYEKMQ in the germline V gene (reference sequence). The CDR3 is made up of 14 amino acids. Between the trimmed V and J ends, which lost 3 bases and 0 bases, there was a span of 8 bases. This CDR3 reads CASSLIGVNTEAFF. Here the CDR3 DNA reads TGTGCCAGCAGCTTGATAGGGGTGAACACTGAAGCTTTCTTT.

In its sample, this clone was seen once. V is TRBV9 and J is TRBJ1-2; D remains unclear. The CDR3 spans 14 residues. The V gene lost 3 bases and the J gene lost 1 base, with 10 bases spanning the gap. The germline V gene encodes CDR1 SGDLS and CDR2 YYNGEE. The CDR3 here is CASSAYKNNYGYTF. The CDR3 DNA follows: TGTGCCAGCAGCGCGTACAAGAATAACTATGGCTACACCTTC.

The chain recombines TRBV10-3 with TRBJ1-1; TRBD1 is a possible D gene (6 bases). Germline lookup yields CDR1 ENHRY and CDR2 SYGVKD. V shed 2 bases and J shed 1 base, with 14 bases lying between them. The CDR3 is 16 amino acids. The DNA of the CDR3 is TGTGCCATCAGTGAGAGGCCAGGGGTCCAGAACACTGAAGCTTTCTTT. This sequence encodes CAISERPGVQNTEAFF.

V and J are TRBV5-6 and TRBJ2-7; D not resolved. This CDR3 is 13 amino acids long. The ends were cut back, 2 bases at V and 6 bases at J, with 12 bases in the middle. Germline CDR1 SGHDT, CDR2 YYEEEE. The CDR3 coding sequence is TGTGCCAGCAGCTTAAGAGCAGAGATCGAGCAGTACTTC. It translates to CASSLRAEIEQYF.

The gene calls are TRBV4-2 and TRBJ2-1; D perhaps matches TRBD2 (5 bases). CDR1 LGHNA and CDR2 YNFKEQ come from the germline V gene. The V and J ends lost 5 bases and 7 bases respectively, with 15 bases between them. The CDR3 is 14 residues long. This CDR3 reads CASSLGGLFNEQFF. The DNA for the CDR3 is TGTGCCAGCAGCTTAGGAGGACTCTTTAATGAGCAGTTCTTC.